What follows describes a single T cell receptor beta chain. The V gene lost 3 bases and the J gene lost 0 bases, with 10 bases spanning the gap. Germline V CDR1 and CDR2: MNHNY, SVGAGI (reference sequence). The CDR3 consists of 15 residues. This specimen comes from a study of cytomegalovirus exposure and HLA in healthy donors. Primers for the PCR totalled 60 Vbeta and 13 Jbeta. Assay: immunoSEQ multiplex PCR; the TCRdb copy retains only in-frame clones and omits some. The table has roughly 150,000 clones, roughly 85% seen once; the top ten hold 2.3%. Healthy individuals who donated bone marrow served as the donors.

The chain carries TRBV6-6 and TRBJ2-3; possible D gene TRBD1, 6 bases. Sequencing input: PBMCs. The TCR comes from a woman aged 18 to 35 in good health and CMV-seronegative. The CDR3 protein is CASSYLGQSTDTQYF. The CDR3, as DNA: TGTGCCAGCAGTTATTTAGGACAGAGCACAGATACGCAGTATTTT.